The present T cell receptor beta chain was sequenced within a study of shared clonotypes between healthy human individuals. Study overall: Donors were two women and a few men aged 18 to 49. Study-wide findings and caveats: Estimated clonotype richness was generally higher in naive than memory subsets.

The CDR3 is 12 amino acids. The germline CDR1 and CDR2 sequences are SGHVS and FQNEAQ. With 5 bases removed from V and 8 bases from J, the gap between germline ends came to 10 bases. Profiling relied on immunoSEQ multiplex PCR, and the TCRdb table lists in-frame clones only, not all of them. The table lists about 1.1 million clones, approximately 80% of them singletons. A remark on this clone: Its antigen remains unknown.

V and J are TRBV7-8 and TRBJ2-1, with a weak D call TRBD2 (5 bases). Sequencing was performed on memory CD4+ T cells from PBMCs. Subset of the sample: CD45RA-negative fraction. The receptor comes from a man younger than 30 in good health. Some clones in this sample may be carry-over from other donors' samples. CDR3 sequence (DNA): TGTGCCAGCAGCCCCCACGGGGATGAGCAGTTCTTC. Translating it yields CASSPHGDEQFF.